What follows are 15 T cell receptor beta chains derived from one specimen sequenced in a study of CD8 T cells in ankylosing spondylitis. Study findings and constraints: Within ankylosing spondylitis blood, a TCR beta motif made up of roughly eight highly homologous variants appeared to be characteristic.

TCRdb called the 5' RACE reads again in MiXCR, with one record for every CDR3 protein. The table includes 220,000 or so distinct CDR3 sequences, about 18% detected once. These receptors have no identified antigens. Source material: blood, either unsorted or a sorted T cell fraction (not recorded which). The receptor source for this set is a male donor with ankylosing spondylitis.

CDR3 protein: CASSLLGFWLQETQYF. CDR3 DNA: TGTGCCAGCAGCTTATTGGGGTTTTGGCTCCAAGAGACCCAGTACTTC. The chain combines TRBV7-8 with TRBJ2-5; D is unresolved. Between the trimmed V and J ends, which lost 2 bases and 1 base, there was a span of 14 bases. The V gene's germline CDR1 is SGHVS and CDR2 FQNEAQ. The CDR3 runs to 16 residues.

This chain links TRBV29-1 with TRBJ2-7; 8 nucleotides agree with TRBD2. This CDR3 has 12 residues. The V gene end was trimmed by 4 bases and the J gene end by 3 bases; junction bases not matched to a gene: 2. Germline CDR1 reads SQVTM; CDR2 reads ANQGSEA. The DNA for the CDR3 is TGCAGCGTTGTAGGGACTAGCTACGAGCAGTACTTC. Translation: CSVVGTSYEQYF.

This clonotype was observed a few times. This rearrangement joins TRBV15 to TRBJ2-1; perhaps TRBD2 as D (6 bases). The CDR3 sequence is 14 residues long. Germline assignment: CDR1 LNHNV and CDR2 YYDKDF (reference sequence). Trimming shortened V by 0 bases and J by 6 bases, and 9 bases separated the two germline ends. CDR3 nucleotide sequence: TGTGCCACCAGCAGAGAATGGACTACCAATGAGCAGTTCTTC. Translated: CATSREWTTNEQFF.

The CDR3 DNA reads TGTGCCAGCGAGTGGAATCTAGGCTCCTACGAGCAGTACTTC. Protein sequence: CASEWNLGSYEQYF. The chain links TRBV2 to TRBJ2-7; D uncertain. Germline CDR1 and CDR2: SNHLY and FYNNEI. The V and J ends lost 8 bases and 0 bases respectively, with 14 bases between them. The CDR3 is 14 amino acids. The whole variable domain, filled in from reference TRBV2 and TRBJ2-7, reads EPEVTQTPSHQVTQMGQEVILRCVPISNHLYFYWYRQILGQKVEFLVSFYNNEISEKSEIFDDQFSVERPDGSNFTLKIRSTKLEDSAMYFCASEWNLGSYEQYFGPGTRLTVT.

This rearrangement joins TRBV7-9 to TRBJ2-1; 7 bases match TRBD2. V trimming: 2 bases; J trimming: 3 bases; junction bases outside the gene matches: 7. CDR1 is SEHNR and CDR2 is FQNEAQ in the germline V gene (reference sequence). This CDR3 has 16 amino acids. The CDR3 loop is CASSLMGGGLYNEQFF. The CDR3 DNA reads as TGTGCCAGCAGCTTAATGGGCGGGGGACTCTACAATGAGCAGTTCTTC.

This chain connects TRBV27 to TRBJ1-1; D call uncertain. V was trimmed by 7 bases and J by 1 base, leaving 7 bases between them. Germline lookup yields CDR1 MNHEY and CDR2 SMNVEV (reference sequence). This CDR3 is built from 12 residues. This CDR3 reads CASKGRNTEAFF. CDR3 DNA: TGTGCCAGCAAAGGCAGGAACACTGAAGCTTTCTTT.

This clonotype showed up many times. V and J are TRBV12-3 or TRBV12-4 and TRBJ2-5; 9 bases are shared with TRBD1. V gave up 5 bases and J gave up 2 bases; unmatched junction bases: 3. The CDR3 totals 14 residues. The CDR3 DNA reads TGTGCCAGCAGTAGGGGGACAGGGCAAGAGACCCAGTACTTC. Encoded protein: CASSRGTGQETQYF.

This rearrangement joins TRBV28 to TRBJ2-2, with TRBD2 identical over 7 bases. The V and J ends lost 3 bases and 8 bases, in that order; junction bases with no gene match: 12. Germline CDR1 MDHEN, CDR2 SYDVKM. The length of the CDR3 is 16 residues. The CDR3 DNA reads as TGTGCCAGCAGTTTCTTCGCGGGAGCGCCGAAGGGGGAGCTGTTTTTT. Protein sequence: CASSFFAGAPKGELFF.

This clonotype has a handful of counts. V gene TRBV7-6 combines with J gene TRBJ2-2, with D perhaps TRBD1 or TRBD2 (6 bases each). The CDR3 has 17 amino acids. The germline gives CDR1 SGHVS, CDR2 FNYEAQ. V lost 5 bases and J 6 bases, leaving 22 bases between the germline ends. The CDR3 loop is CASSAQVVARGAGELFF. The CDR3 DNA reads TGTGCCAGCAGCGCACAGGTTGTGGCGAGGGGGGCCGGGGAGCTGTTTTTT.

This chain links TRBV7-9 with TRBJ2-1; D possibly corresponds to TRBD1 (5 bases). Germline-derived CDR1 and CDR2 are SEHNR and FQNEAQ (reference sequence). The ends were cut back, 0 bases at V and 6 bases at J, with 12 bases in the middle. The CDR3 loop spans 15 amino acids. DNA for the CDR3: TGTGCCAGCAGCTTAGCGCAGGGTTCGCGCAATGAGCAGTTCTTC. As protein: CASSLAQGSRNEQFF.

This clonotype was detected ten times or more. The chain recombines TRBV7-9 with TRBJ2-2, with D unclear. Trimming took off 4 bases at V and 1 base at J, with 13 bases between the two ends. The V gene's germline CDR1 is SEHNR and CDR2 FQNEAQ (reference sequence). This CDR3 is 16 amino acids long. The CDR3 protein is CASSSTESLNTGELFF. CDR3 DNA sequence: TGTGCCAGCAGCTCAACAGAATCTTTGAACACCGGGGAGCTGTTTTTT.

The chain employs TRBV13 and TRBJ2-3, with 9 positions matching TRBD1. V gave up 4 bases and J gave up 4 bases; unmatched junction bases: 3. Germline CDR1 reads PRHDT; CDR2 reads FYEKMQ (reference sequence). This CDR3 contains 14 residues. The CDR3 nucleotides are TGTGCCAGCAGCTCACGGGACAGGGCAGATACGCAGTATTTT. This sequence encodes CASSSRDRADTQYF.

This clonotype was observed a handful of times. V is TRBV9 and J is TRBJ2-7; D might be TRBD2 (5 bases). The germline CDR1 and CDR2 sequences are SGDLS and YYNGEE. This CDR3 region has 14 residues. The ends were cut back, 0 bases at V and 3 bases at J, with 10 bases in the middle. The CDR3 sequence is CASSVEDGDYEQYF. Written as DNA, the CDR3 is TGTGCCAGCAGCGTAGAGGACGGGGACTACGAGCAGTACTTC.

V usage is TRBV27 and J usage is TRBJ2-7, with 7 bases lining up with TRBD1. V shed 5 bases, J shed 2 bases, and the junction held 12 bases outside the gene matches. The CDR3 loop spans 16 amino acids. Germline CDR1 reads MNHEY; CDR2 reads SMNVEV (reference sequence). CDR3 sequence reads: CASSPSTGQITYEQYF. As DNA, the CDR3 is TGTGCCAGCAGTCCATCGACGGGACAGATAACCTACGAGCAGTACTTC.

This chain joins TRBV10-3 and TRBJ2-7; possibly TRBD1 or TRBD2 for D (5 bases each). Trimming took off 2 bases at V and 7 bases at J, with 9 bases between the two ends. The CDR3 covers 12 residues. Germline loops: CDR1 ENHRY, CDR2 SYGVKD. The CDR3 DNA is TGTGCCATCAGTGAGGGGGGAAGGGAGCAGTACTTC. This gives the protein CAISEGGREQYF.